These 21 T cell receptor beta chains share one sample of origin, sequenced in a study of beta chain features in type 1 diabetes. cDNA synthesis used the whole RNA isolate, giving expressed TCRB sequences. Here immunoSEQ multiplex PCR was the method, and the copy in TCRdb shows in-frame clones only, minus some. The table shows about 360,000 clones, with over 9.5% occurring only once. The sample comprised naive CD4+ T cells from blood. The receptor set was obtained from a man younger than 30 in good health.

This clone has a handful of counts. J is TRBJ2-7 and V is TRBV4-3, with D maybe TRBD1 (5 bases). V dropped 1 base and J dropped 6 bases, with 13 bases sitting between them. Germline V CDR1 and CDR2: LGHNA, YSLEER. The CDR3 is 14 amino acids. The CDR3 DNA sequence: TGCGCCAGCAGCCAAGCGCAGGGTTTCCGCGAGCAGTACTTC. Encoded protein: CASSQAQGFREQYF.

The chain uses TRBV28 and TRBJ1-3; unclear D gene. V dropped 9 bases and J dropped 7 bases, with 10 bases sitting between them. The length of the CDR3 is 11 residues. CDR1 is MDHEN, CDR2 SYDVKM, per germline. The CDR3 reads CASREANTIYF. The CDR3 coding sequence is TGTGCCAGTCGCGAGGCTAACACCATATATTTT.

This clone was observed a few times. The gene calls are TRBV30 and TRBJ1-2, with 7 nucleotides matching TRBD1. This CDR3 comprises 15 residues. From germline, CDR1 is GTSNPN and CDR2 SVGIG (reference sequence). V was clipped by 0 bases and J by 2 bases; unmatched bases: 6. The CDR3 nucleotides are TGTGCCTGGAGTGTTTCCGACAGGGACAACTATGGCTACACCTTC. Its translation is CAWSVSDRDNYGYTF. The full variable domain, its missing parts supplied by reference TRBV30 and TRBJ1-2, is SQTIHQWPATLVQPVGSPLSLECTVEGTSNPNLYWYRQAAGRGLQLLFYSVGIGQISSEVPQNLSASRPQDRQFILSSKKLLLSDSGFYLCAWSVSDRDNYGYTFGSGTRLTVV.

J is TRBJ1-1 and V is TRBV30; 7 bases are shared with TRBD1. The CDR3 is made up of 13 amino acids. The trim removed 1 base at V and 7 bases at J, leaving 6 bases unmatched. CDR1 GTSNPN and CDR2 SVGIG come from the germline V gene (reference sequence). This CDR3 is CAWSEEDRYEAFF. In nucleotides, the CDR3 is TGTGCCTGGAGTGAGGAGGACAGGTATGAAGCTTTCTTT.

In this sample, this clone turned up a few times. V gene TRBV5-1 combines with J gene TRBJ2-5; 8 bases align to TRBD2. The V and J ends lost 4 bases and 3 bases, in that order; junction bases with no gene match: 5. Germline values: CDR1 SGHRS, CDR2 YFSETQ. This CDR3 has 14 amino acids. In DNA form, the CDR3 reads TGCGCCAGCAGCCGGGGACTAGTAGAAGAGACCCAGTACTTC. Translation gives CASSRGLVEETQYF.

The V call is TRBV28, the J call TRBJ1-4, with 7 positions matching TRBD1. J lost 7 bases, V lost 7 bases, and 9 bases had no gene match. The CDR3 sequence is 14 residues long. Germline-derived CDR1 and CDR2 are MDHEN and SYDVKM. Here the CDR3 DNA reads TGTGCCAGCACTCTTGACAGGGACAGTGAAAAACTGTTTTTT. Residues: CASTLDRDSEKLFF.

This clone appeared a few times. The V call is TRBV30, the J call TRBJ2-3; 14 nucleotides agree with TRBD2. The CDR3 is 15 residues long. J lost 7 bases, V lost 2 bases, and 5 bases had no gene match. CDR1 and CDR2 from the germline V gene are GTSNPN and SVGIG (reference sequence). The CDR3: CAWSRGLAGVNTQYF. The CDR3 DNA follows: TGTGCCTGGAGTCGGGGACTAGCGGGAGTAAATACGCAGTATTTT. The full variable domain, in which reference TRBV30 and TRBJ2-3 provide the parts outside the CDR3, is SQTIHQWPATLVQPVGSPLSLECTVEGTSNPNLYWYRQAAGRGLQLLFYSVGIGQISSEVPQNLSASRPQDRQFILSSKKLLLSDSGFYLCAWSRGLAGVNTQYFGPGTRLTVL.

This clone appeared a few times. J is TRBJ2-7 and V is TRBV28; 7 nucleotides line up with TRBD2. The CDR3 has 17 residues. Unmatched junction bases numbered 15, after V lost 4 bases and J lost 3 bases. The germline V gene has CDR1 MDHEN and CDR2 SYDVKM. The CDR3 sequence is CASSSASRGRAYYEQYF. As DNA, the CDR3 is TGTGCCAGCAGTTCGGCGTCCCGGGGGAGGGCCTACTACGAGCAGTACTTC.

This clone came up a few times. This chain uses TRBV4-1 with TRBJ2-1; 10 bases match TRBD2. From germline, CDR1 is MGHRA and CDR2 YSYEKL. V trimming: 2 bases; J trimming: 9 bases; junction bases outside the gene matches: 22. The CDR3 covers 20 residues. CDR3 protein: CASSQIKGLANNPREGEQFF. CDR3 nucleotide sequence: TGCGCCAGCAGCCAAATAAAGGGACTAGCGAACAATCCGCGGGAGGGTGAGCAGTTCTTC.

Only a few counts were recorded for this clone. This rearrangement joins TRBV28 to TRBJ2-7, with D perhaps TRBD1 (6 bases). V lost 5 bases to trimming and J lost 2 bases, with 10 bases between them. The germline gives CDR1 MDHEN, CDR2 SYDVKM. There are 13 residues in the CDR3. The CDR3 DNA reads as TGTGCCAGCAGTCTCGGACAGACCTACGAGCAGTACTTC. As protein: CASSLGQTYEQYF.

CDR3 region: CASSQTATTGNTIYF. The DNA of the CDR3 is TGCGCCAGCAGCCAAACTGCCACTACTGGAAACACCATATATTTT. This rearrangement joins TRBV4-1 to TRBJ1-3; D is ambiguous. The CDR3 runs 15 residues. From germline, CDR1 is MGHRA and CDR2 YSYEKL. Trimming removed 2 bases from V and 2 bases from J, with 10 bases in between.

The CDR3 nucleotides read TGTGCCAGCAGCTTAGAAGTTTTTAGCTACGAGCAGTACTTC. Residues: CASSLEVFSYEQYF. The rearrangement joins TRBV7-2 to TRBJ2-7; D is undetermined. CDR1 and CDR2 from the germline V gene are SGHTA and FQGNSA. V was pared by 1 base and J by 3 bases, with 10 bases between. This CDR3 is 14 amino acids long.

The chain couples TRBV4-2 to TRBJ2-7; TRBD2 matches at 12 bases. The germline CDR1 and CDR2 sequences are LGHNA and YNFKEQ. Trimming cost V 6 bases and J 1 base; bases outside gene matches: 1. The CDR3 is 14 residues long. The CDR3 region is CASRLAGGSYEQYF. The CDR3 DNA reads TGTGCCAGCAGACTAGCGGGAGGTTCCTACGAGCAGTACTTC.

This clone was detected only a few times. CDR3 sequence reads: CASSASVPSTDTQYF. For the CDR3, the DNA is TGTGCCAGCAGCGCTAGCGTACCGAGCACAGATACGCAGTATTTT. This chain joins TRBV9 and TRBJ2-3, with a tentative D call TRBD2 (6 bases). V lost 3 bases and J lost 0, with 11 bases in between. Per the germline V gene, CDR1 is SGDLS and CDR2 is YYNGEE. This CDR3 comprises 15 residues.

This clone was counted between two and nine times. The CDR3 loop reads CASSLEFIGQGATEAFF. In DNA form, the CDR3 reads TGTGCCAGCAGTTTAGAGTTCATTGGACAGGGGGCAACTGAAGCTTTCTTT. This sequence joins TRBV27 and TRBJ1-1; TRBD1 agrees at 11 bases. CDR1 and CDR2 from the germline V gene are MNHEY and SMNVEV (reference sequence). The ends lost 2 bases at V and 5 bases at J; junction bases unmatched: 10. The CDR3 totals 17 residues.

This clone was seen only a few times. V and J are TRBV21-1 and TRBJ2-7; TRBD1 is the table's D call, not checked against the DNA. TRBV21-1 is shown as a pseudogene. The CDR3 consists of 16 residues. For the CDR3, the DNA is TGTGCCAGCAGCAAGGTTCCGACAGGGAATATCTACGAGCAGTACTTC. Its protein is CASSKVPTGNIYEQYF.

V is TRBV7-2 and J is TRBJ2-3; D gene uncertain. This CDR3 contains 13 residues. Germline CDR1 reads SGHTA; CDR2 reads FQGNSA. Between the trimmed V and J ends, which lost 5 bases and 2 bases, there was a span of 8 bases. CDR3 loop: CASSAQFTDTQYF. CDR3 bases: TGTGCCAGCAGCGCCCAGTTCACAGATACGCAGTATTTT.

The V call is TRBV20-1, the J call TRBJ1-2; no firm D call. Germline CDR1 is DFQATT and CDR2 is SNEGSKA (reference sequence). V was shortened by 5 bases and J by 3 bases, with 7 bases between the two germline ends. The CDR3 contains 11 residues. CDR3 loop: CSAPLYYGYTF. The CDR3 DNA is TGCAGTGCTCCCCTGTACTATGGCTACACCTTC.

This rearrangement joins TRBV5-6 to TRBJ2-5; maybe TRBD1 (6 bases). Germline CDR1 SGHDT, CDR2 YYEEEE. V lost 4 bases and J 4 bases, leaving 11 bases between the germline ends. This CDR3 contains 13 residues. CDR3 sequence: CASSLTGPETQYF. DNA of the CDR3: TGTGCCAGCAGCCTAACAGGGCCAGAGACCCAGTACTTC.

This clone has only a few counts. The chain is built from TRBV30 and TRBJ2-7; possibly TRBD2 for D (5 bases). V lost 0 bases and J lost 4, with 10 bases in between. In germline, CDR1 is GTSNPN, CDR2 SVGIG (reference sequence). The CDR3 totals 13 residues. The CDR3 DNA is TGTGCCTGGAGTGTACGAGAGCGGTACGAGCAGTACTTC. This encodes CAWSVRERYEQYF.

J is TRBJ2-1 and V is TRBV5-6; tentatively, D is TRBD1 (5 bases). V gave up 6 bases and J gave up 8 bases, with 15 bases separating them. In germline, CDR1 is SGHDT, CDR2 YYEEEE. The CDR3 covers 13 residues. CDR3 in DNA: TGTGCCAGCACATTCCCAGGGTGGGATGAGCAGTTCTTC. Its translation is CASTFPGWDEQFF.